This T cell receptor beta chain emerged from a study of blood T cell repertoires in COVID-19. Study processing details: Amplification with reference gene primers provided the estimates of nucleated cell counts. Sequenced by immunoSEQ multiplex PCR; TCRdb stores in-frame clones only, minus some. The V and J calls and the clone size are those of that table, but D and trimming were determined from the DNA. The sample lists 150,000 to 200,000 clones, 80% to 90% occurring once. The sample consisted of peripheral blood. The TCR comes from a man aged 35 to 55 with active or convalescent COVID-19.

In nucleotides, the CDR3 is TGTGCCAGCAGCTCCGCAGGGGGCAGGGGGCACGAGCAGTACTTC. Amino acid sequence: CASSSAGGRGHEQYF. The genes are TRBV11-2 and TRBJ2-7; 8 bases agree with TRBD1. Per the germline V gene, CDR1 is SGHAT and CDR2 is FQNNGV. CDR3 length: 15 amino acids. Trimming at V came to 4 bases and at J to 5 bases, leaving 10 bases not matched to a gene.